The 4 T cell receptor beta chains below come from one sample, sequenced in a study of cytomegalovirus exposure and HLA in healthy donors. The PCR employed 60 Vbeta primers together with 13 Jbeta primers. The data were produced by immunoSEQ multiplex PCR, yet TCRdb's version contains in-frame clones alone and is incomplete. The sample shows 150,000 or so clones, 76% of them seen only once. Sequencing was performed on PBMCs. These receptors originate from a female donor in good health and CMV-seronegative.

This clone was seen more than once but under ten times. The chain employs TRBV7-2 and TRBJ2-3, with 9 bases that match TRBD2. CDR1 and CDR2 (germline): SGHTA, FQGNSA. J lost 0 bases, V lost 6 bases, and 4 bases had no gene match. The CDR3 spans 15 residues. The CDR3 sequence is CASRNSGGSTDTQYF. Here the CDR3 DNA reads TGTGCCAGCAGGAATAGCGGGGGAAGCACAGATACGCAGTATTTT.

This chain joins TRBV10-3 and TRBJ2-5; 9 nucleotides line up with TRBD1. TRBJ2-7 explains the end of the DNA better; the J call may be wrong. Per germline, CDR1 ENHRY and CDR2 SYGVKD. The CDR3 runs to 15 residues. CDR3 in DNA: TGTGCCATCAGTGACCCGACAGGGGGGTTCCACGAGCAGTACTTC. Amino acid sequence: CAISDPTGGFHEQYF.

The chain couples TRBV7-2 to TRBJ2-1; D call uncertain. Germline loops: CDR1 SGHTA, CDR2 FQGNSA. The length of the CDR3 is 12 residues. V dropped 2 bases and J dropped 5 bases, with 4 bases sitting between them. CDR3 region: CASSLRDNEQFF. The CDR3 DNA reads as TGTGCCAGCAGCTTACGGGACAATGAGCAGTTCTTC.

The chain has TRBV6-6 and TRBJ1-6; maybe TRBD1 (5 bases). The germline CDR1 and CDR2 sequences are MNHNY and SVGAGI (reference sequence). The CDR3 sequence is 14 residues long. V was trimmed by 8 bases and J by 5 bases, leaving 13 bases between them. In DNA, the CDR3 is TGTGCCAGCGCGGGGTCAGGGAATAATTCACCCCTCCACTTT. Amino acid sequence: CASAGSGNNSPLHF.